This T cell receptor beta chain was retrieved from a study of Ad26.COV2.S vaccination and SARS-CoV-2 variants. Across the whole study: Recipients of Ad26.COV2.S got it intramuscularly, once or twice 56 days apart.

The sample's treatment: about 20 received Ad26.COV2.S at low or high dose, single or two shots; several received placebo; per-sample allocation not given. Day 63 after the first injection of vaccine or placebo was the sampling time. What was given as vaccine was an Ad26 vector encoding Wuhan-strain SARS-CoV-2 spike. Sequenced by immunoSEQ multiplex PCR; TCRdb stores in-frame clones only, minus some. The sample yields 250,000 to 300,000 clones, approximately 89% seen once. The V gene end was trimmed by 2 bases and the J gene end by 5 bases; junction bases not matched to a gene: 10. This CDR3 contains 16 residues. Germline V lookup: CDR1 SGHTA, CDR2 FQGNSA.

The sample was peripheral blood, taken in a trial of Ad26.COV2.S vaccine versus placebo. The chain couples TRBV7-2 to TRBJ2-5; 8 bases are shared with TRBD2. This sequence originates from a person between 18 and 65 years old who received the Ad26.COV2.S COVID-19 vaccine or a placebo. CDR3 in amino acids: CASSLMLAGGSETQYF. DNA of the CDR3: TGTGCCAGCAGCTTAATGTTGGCGGGAGGTAGTGAGACCCAGTACTTC.